This TCR beta chain was captured by sequencing in a study of beta chain features in type 1 diabetes (dated by TCRdb to 2016 to 2018). Describing the broader study: Mean age, gender distribution, total cell number and subset yield were not different between patients and healthy donors. The study compared the TCRB repertoires of sorted circulating CD4+ T cell subsets in recently diagnosed type 1 diabetes patients with those in matched healthy donors. Regulatory and stem cell-like memory subsets were obtained from only 8 patients and about eight healthy donors, while naive and central memory subsets were obtained from all 28 donors. Across all samples, about 110 million sorted cells were examined, and cell number per subset correlated strongly with RNA yield. What the research found in general, with its limitations: Fewer insertions and more nucleotide deletions at VDJ recombination sites were observed in patients with type 1 diabetes, implying thymic rearrangement abnormalities. A moderate but significant shortening of TCRB CDR3 length was observed in type 1 diabetes patients in all four CD4+ subsets. Because the HLA sub-analyses included only small numbers of individuals, any influence of HLA type on TCRB rearrangement was left unresolved. Naive, central memory and regulatory TCRB repertoires appeared to be more alike among patients than among healthy donors. Because cDNA rather than genomic DNA was sequenced, highly expressing activated cells could have been over-represented, although no difference in activation and CD3 levels was found between groups. Shorter templates might be favored by PCR, yet because patient and control samples were amplified and corrected together, any such skew would affect both groups equally.

The entire isolated RNA was reverse transcribed using the High Capacity cDNA Reverse Transcription Kit, and thus expressed TCRB transcripts were sequenced. Naive, central memory and regulatory T cell samples underwent deep immunoSEQ sequencing, averaging roughly 3.4 million total reads per sample. Sorted cells were lysed in RLT buffer, and RNA was extracted using DNase-treated RNeasy Micro or Mini kits according to cell number. Each cell subset was processed on its own to prevent cross-contamination, while patient and healthy donor samples were processed together. The immunoSEQ multiplex PCR was used to amplify TCRB sequences from cDNA, generating 87-bp fragments that spanned the CDR3 region. Amplicons were sequenced on the Illumina HiSeq platform. Per the source publication's procedure: Synthetic template baselines were used to correct PCR bias computationally, reads within Hamming distance 2 were collapsed together, and singletons that could not be merged were discarded. Reads were aligned against IMGT to assign V, D and J genes, CDR3 length and insertions or deletions at six rearrangement sites. Clonotype counts were normalized to sorted cell number within each subset before computing true diversity and Gini coefficients with the tcR R package. The overlap coefficient, calculated on TCRB nucleotide sequences, was used to quantify repertoire sharing. In TCRdb, the immuneACCESS table is reduced to in-frame sequences with V and J assigned. These tables do not hold every clone; where another copy was compared, an unresolved V gene accounts for under half, and the others remain unexplained. V and J calls and clone size are copied from that table; D and trimming were computed from the DNA. The sample yields about 320,000 clones; around 13% were counted once. The ten largest clones capture about 6.6% of the sample.

Each donor gave one peripheral blood draw, averaging around 120 mL, which was collected into heparinised tubes. Using a panel that included CD45RO, CCR7, CD25, CD127, CD95 and CD27, naive, central memory, regulatory and stem cell-like memory CD4+ T cells were sorted on a BD FACSAria II. A purity above 95% was achieved for all sorted populations. PBMCs were separated immediately by Lymphoprep density gradient centrifugation and were stained directly, without being cultured. So that batch effects would be minimized, each experiment stained and sorted samples in pairs, pairing one healthy donor with one patient. This clone was counted only a few times. Its binding antigen is unknown. The sample holds no much larger clone one base away, and base qualities are not on file. The CDR3, from cysteine to phenylalanine, totals 17 residues. The kept DNA is CDR3 alone, 51 bases in frame from the first base. Reading the germline V gene gives CDR1 LGHNA and CDR2 YSLEER. The trim is 3 bases for V and 7 bases for J, with a gap of 21 bases between the germline ends.

The TCR comes from a man aged 30 to 39 in good health. The sequence joins TRBV4-3 to TRBJ2-2, with a weak D call of TRBD2 (6 bases match). The sample comprised central memory CD4+ T cells from blood. The encoded CDR3 is CASSHTGSRDSHGELFF. The sequence in DNA is TGCGCCAGCAGCCATACAGGTTCGCGGGACTCCCACGGGGAGCTGTTTTTT.